Included here is one TCR beta chain sequence, with context. Its cognate antigen has yet to be identified. One base away there is no much larger clone; base qualities are not given. The cohort consisted of 670 or so healthy bone marrow donors. All cohort members were sampled while nominally healthy, although unrecorded immune exposures were likely present. The donor was CMV seropositive and belonged to the group of 250 to 350 seropositive cohort members. A peripheral blood sample was provided by each donor, and peripheral blood mononuclear cells were used for TCR beta sequencing. Genomic DNA extraction from the blood cell samples was performed with the Qiagen DNeasy Blood Extraction Kit. The data were obtained in a study of cytomegalovirus exposure and HLA in healthy donors (dated by TCRdb to 2016 to 2017). Some background on the complete study: According to an earlier analysis of several hundred of the donors, about 179 million T cells yielded 90 million to 130 million unique TCR beta sequences and about 300 Gb of sequence data. Approximately 300 gigabases of sequencing data and around 88 million unique TCR sequences made up an early release that covered 500 to 650 HLA-typed donors. Among the approximately 400 genotyped donors, approximately 82% belonged to the genetic ancestry cluster associated with self-reported Caucasian donors. The study was designed to test whether signatures of past pathogen exposure could be identified by cataloging public T cell receptors. The T cell repertoires of 666 subjects were profiled by immunosequencing and related to cytomegalovirus serostatus. Besides the first cohort of around 670 subjects, a separate validation cohort made up of 120 different subjects was used. To predict cytomegalovirus infection status, the study combined high-throughput TCR immunosequencing, statistical association of individual TCRs with disease status, and machine learning. In a later analysis, previously published TCR beta repertoires from several hundred donors were re-analyzed and high-resolution HLA genotyping was added so that TCR occurrence patterns could be studied. Rather than using new phenotypic data, the later analysis identified candidate immune exposures from TCR beta sequences and from how often those sequences occurred across donors. In an earlier analysis of roughly 580 of the donors, high-throughput TCR beta sequencing was used to judge whether each TCR beta V gene segment behaved as functional or pseudogenic. Donor age, sex, ethnicity and CMV serostatus were compiled together with the repertoire data. Genome-wide SNP genotypes for about 55% of the 666 donors were used in a later genetic analysis, which treated that subset as a discovery cohort. Every repertoire in the discovery cohort had been generated on one and the same sequencing platform. HLA typing covered class I and class II loci at four-digit resolution. The number of donors typed differed by locus, with about 629-630 for A, B, C, DRB1 and DQB1, about 500 for DQA1, approximately 570 for DPA1, and some 440 for DPB1. Roughly 5 DR-DQ haplotypes were handled as single units for association and clustering, since linkage in the cohort was strong. Across 300 to 500 genotyped donors of the cohort, an average of approximately 220,000 unique TCR beta nucleotide sequences per donor were sequenced, and approximately 17% of those sequences were non-productive.

From the cysteine through the phenylalanine, the CDR3 covers 15 amino acids. Only the CDR3 part of the read is kept: 45 bases, read in frame from the first base. The germline V gene (reference sequence) sets CDR1 to SEHNR and CDR2 to FQNEAQ. V is cut by 5 bases and J by 1 base, and the space between the germline ends is 14 bases. The investigation overall reported the following: A later analysis found that most CMV-associated TCR beta chains appeared HLA-restricted, with HLA associations seemingly driven largely by CMV exposure. Linkage disequilibrium might explain the correlated functional status among segregating V segments, but an unknown experimental factor could not be ruled out. Across donors, most TCR sequences were observed very rarely, whereas some public TCRs were present in many individuals. Because HLA typing was unavailable for some donors at each locus, only the typed subset was used in association tests. In an earlier analysis of 500 to 650 of the donors, most TCR beta V segments appeared in productive rearrangements about 90% or about 30% of the time, broadly matching IMGT annotations. Because counts were too low, roughly 17 rarely observed V segments, including chromosome 9 orphons, were left out of the earlier analysis of a few hundred of the donors. A later analysis found that TCR association rates varied across HLA loci, with DRB1 alleles showing the most associated TCRs and HLA-C alleles the fewest. Compared with the roughly 710-donor mean, donors in an Asian-associated ancestry cluster had fewer N-insertions in productive TCRs, according to a later genetic analysis. In a later analysis, HLA-associated TCR beta chains showed more clonal expansion and lower generation probabilities than non-associated chains that were equally common. V-gene and J-gene trimming of TCR beta chains was associated with a missense DCLRE1C variant in a later genetic analysis, and the association was replicated in an independent cohort. The classifier was reported to diagnose cytomegalovirus status with high specificity and sensitivity in both the original cohort and the validation cohort. The only immune exposure information available for the cohort was CMV serostatus. When HLA alleles, especially DR and DQ, strongly co-occurred, TCR associations were difficult to assign to individual alleles. The authors suggested that the approach could potentially be extended to other disease states and immunological phenotypes. Because the 87-base-pair reads could not distinguish some IMGT-functional V segments, including TRBV6-2 and TRBV6-3, those segments were excluded. A total of some 180 TCR beta chains were listed by the study as associated with cytomegalovirus. A group of highly shared sequence variants was considered likely to be a technical artifact of the sequencing pipeline. According to a later analysis, parvovirus B19, influenza, CMV and Epstein-Barr virus appeared linked to several top co-occurrence clusters. Specific HLA alleles were associated with about 17,000 TCR beta sequences at a false discovery rate of 0.05 in a later analysis. A further reported finding was that TCR beta sequences accurately predicted the HLA-A and HLA-B alleles for most subjects in the first cohort. In vitro tests confirmed that three of the cytomegalovirus-associated TCR beta chains recognize cytomegalovirus antigens. Only TCR beta chains were sequenced in this cohort, and the absence of alpha or paired-chain data limited detectable features. Sequencing depth was assumed to be roughly uniform across donors in the presence/absence analyses, though that assumption may not hold.

Receptor libraries were prepared by the immunoSEQ multiplex PCR assay. A mixture of 60 forward primers for TCR Vbeta segments and 13 reverse primers for TCR Jbeta segments was used in the multiplex PCR. The CDR3 region of rearranged TCR beta genes was amplified from genomic DNA with a multiplex PCR assay. The amplified TCR beta libraries were sequenced on the Illumina HiSeq System as 87-base-pair reads. The study's processing was this. A later analysis counted some 74 million unique TCR beta chains across the 666 repertoires, and about 10 million of these chains were shared by at least two donors. Raw reads were error-corrected and collapsed into unique sequences with a nearest-neighbor algorithm that merged closely related sequences to remove PCR and sequencing errors. V, D and J gene segments were assigned by aligning CDR3 sequences to IMGT reference sequences. For a sequence to be retained, a match of at least six nucleotides was required to both a V gene segment and a J gene segment. A rearrangement was called productive if the CDR3 had no stop codons and remained in frame with V and J, and every other rearrangement was called non-productive. CDR3 was defined according to IMGT convention as the region running from the second conserved V-encoded cysteine to the conserved J-encoded phenylalanine. Sequences without an unambiguous match to a single V gene segment were excluded from the earlier analysis of 500 to 700 of the donors. In an earlier analysis of 450 to 750 of the donors, a V segment was called functional when productive rearrangements were above 56.7%, and segregating when the standard deviation between donors exceeded 5%. A statistical classification framework was built for diagnosing cytomegalovirus status from the catalog of TCR beta chain sequences. A later analysis assigned V and J genes by comparing TCR nucleotide sequences with IMGT/GENE-DB human TR gene sequences. A later analysis assigned CDR3 sequences and most-parsimonious VDJ recombination scenarios with the TCRdist pipeline. In a later analysis, every TCR beta chain was defined by the combination of its CDR3 amino acid sequence and its V-gene family, and reads without a unique V-gene family were dropped. In a later analysis, 450 to 600 highly shared, low-generation-probability nucleotide sequences were removed to address suspected cross-contamination and a sequencing artifact. In a later analysis, a clonal expansion index was calculated for each public chain from normalized within-repertoire ranks of inferred template counts. A later analysis computed generation probabilities with a VDJ recombination model fitted to out-of-frame rearrangements, and checked the results against IGoR. In a later analysis, TCR-TCR, TCR-HLA and TCR-CMV co-occurrence was scored with hypergeometric tests, and a repertoire-size bias correction was applied to TCR pairs. A later analysis estimated false discovery rates by permuting HLA or CMV assignments 20 times. A later analysis grouped co-occurring TCRs with DBSCAN, adding TCRdist sequence similarity when clustering within HLA-allele-positive subsets. Repertoires with fewer than 30,000 or more than 120,000 public chains, plus five repertoires with anomalous nucleotide sharing, were excluded from co-occurrence clustering. Sourced from immuneACCESS, this table was stored by TCRdb with only in-frame sequences that have V and J called. A share of the clones is absent; for the studies checked, an unresolved V gene accounts for under half, and the remainder has no known explanation. V and J calls and clone size come straight from that table; D and trimming were deduced from the DNA. Within this sample are 210,000 or so clones, with around four fifths of them counted one time only. The top ten clonotypes cover 10% of the sample.

This clonotype was obtained from a woman aged 45-65 years in good health and CMV-seropositive. The chain joins TRBV7-9 to TRBJ1-1; the D gene is possibly TRBD1, with 5 bases matching. Source material: PBMCs. The CDR3 loop reads CASSPPGLQNTEAFF. Here is the DNA: TGTGCCAGCAGCCCCCCGGGACTCCAGAACACTGAAGCTTTCTTT.